A single sample is the source of the 23 T cell receptor beta chains below, sequenced in a study of OX40 agonist ivuxolimab in advanced cancers. Library preparation used the immunoSEQ multiplex PCR assay. Here the immuneACCESS table is served through TCRdb, limited to in-frame sequences with V and J called. Missing clones are a known gap in these copies; in checked studies unresolved V genes cover under half, and the rest lacks a known reason. The sample records more than 65,000 clones, 80% to 95% of which are singletons. The ten largest account for over 8.5% of the sample. Sequenced material: CD4+ or CD8+ T cells sorted from blood, taken in a trial of the OX40 agonist ivuxolimab. Receptors originate from an adult with an advanced solid tumor such as melanoma, head and neck, liver or kidney cancer.

The chain has TRBV5-6 and TRBJ1-1; D not certain. Germline V gene data show CDR1 as SGHDT and CDR2 as YYEEEE. The V and J ends lost 6 bases and 7 bases respectively, with 10 bases between them. This CDR3 spans 11 amino acids. CDR3 amino acids: CASNKNLEAFF. The CDR3 DNA is TGTGCCAGCAACAAAAACCTTGAAGCTTTCTTT.

Here the CDR3 reads CASDYLNGRTDRGGGYTF. DNA for the CDR3: TGTGCCAGCGACTACCTAAACGGCCGGACAGATAGGGGTGGGGGCTACACCTTC. The chain has TRBV7-8 and TRBJ1-2, with D perhaps matching TRBD1 (6 bases). This CDR3 spans 18 amino acids. The V gene lost 8 bases and the J gene lost 8 bases, with 33 bases spanning the gap. From germline, CDR1 is SGHVS and CDR2 FQNEAQ.

V usage is TRBV2 and J usage is TRBJ2-1, with TRBD2 matching 8 bases. Germline trimming cut 10 bases from V and 1 base from J; bases unmatched to any gene: 6. CDR1 is SNHLY, CDR2 FYNNEI, per germline. This CDR3 is built from 14 residues. CDR3 sequence (DNA): TGTGCCATTTTCACGGGGGGGTCCTACAATGAGCAGTTCTTC. The encoded protein is CAIFTGGSYNEQFF. The variable domain in full, completed from reference TRBV2 and TRBJ2-1, reads EPEVTQTPSHQVTQMGQEVILRCVPISNHLYFYWYRQILGQKVEFLVSFYNNEISEKSEIFDDQFSVERPDGSNFTLKIRSTKLEDSAMYFCAIFTGGSYNEQFFGPGTRLTVL.

The V call is TRBV9, the J call TRBJ2-1; possible D gene TRBD1, 5 bases. V was cut by 3 bases and J by 8 bases, with 15 bases left in between. The CDR3 is 14 amino acids. Per the germline V gene, CDR1 is SGDLS and CDR2 is YYNGEE. CDR3 in amino acids: CASSAQRTFDEQFF. The CDR3 DNA sequence: TGTGCCAGCAGCGCTCAGAGGACATTCGATGAGCAGTTCTTC.

The chain recombines TRBV27 with TRBJ2-7; D is uncertain. The CDR3 consists of 14 residues. With 2 bases removed from V and 0 bases from J, the gap between germline ends came to 8 bases. The germline gives CDR1 MNHEY, CDR2 SMNVEV (reference sequence). CDR3 DNA: TGTGCCAGCAGTTTAAAGGGTAGCTCCTACGAGCAGTACTTC. It yields the protein CASSLKGSSYEQYF.

The chain links TRBV5-1 to TRBJ2-7; possible D gene TRBD2, 5 bases. There are 15 residues in the CDR3. The germline V gene has CDR1 SGHRS and CDR2 YFSETQ. V was clipped by 0 bases and J by 2 bases, with 12 bases between them. CDR3 region: CASSLGGLSAYEQYF. CDR3 bases: TGCGCCAGCAGCTTGGGAGGACTCTCCGCCTACGAGCAGTACTTC.

V gene TRBV29-1 combines with J gene TRBJ2-3; TRBD2 might be the D (7 bases). The V end was cut by 7 bases, the J end by 1 base, with 15 bases between. CDR3 size: 14 residues. Germline V gene lookup returns CDR1 SQVTM and CDR2 ANQGSEA. CDR3 sequence: CSAPWGGRTDTQYF. The CDR3 nucleotides are TGCAGCGCCCCCTGGGGGGGCCGCACAGATACGCAGTATTTT.

The chain couples TRBV7-2 to TRBJ2-2, with D perhaps TRBD2 (5 bases). The CDR3 spans 19 residues. V dropped 6 bases and J dropped 0 bases, with 23 bases sitting between them. Germline V CDR1 and CDR2: SGHTA, FQGNSA. CDR3: CASRPRGPEKFANTGELFF. The CDR3 DNA sequence: TGTGCCAGCAGGCCTCGAGGGCCAGAGAAGTTTGCGAACACCGGGGAGCTGTTTTTT.

V is TRBV7-9 and J is TRBJ1-2; 9 positions agree with TRBD1. Germline loops: CDR1 SEHNR, CDR2 FQNEAQ (reference sequence). V was pared by 1 base and J by 2 bases, with 8 bases of the junction left unmatched. The CDR3 is 17 residues long. CDR3 nucleotides: TGTGCCAGCAGCTTAGATTCCGGGACAGGGCCCAACTATGGCTACACCTTC. Translated: CASSLDSGTGPNYGYTF.

The rearrangement links TRBV19 to TRBJ2-6; 7 bases line up with TRBD1. The junction had 11 bases not matched to a gene; V was cut back by 3 bases and J by 0 bases. This CDR3 comprises 19 residues. Germline CDR1 is LNHDA and CDR2 is SQIVND (reference sequence). CDR3 sequence (DNA): TGTGCCAGTAGTATGCTCACAGGGGACCCAAGCTCTGGGGCCAACGTCCTGACTTTC. This encodes CASSMLTGDPSSGANVLTF.

The J gene is TRBJ2-7, the V gene TRBV6-1, with D unresolved. With 3 bases removed from V and 2 bases from J, the gap between germline ends came to 14 bases. This CDR3 contains 15 residues. Germline V gene data show CDR1 as MNHNS and CDR2 as SASEGT. Here the CDR3 reads CASSEWLSTTYEQYF. CDR3 sequence (DNA): TGTGCCAGCAGTGAGTGGCTAAGTACGACCTACGAGCAGTACTTC.

A note on this clone: Compared with germline, one end of the junction differs, possibly owing to a read error. The chain employs TRBV11-2 and TRBJ2-7; D is uncertain. Germline loops: CDR1 SGHAT, CDR2 FQNNGV. CDR3 length: 12 residues. The CDR3 here is CASSLSPYSRDF. CDR3 bases: TGTGCCAGCAGCTTAAGTCCGTACAGTCGGGACTTC.

By sample share, this clone is medium-sized. CDR3 DNA: TGTGCCACCTCCCCCGGGGCCTGGGAGCAGTACTTC. It yields the protein CATSPGAWEQYF. The rearrangement links TRBV28 to TRBJ2-7, with D perhaps given as TRBD1 or TRBD2 (5 bases each). The CDR3 covers 12 residues. Germline V gene lookup returns CDR1 MDHEN and CDR2 SYDVKM. V gave up 10 bases and J gave up 7 bases, with 17 bases separating them. Drawing the rest from reference TRBV28 and TRBJ2-7, the complete variable domain is DVKVTQSSRYLVKRTGEKVFLECVQDMDHENMFWYRQDPGLGLRLIYFSYDVKMKEKGDIPEGYSVSREKKERFSLILESASTNQTSMYLCATSPGAWEQYFGPGTRLTVT.

Of note for this clone: A far more abundant clone sits one base away, making this likely a read error. The sample contains more than one DNA sequence encoding this CDR3. The J gene is TRBJ2-7, the V gene TRBV4-1; the match to TRBD1 covers 10 bases. Germline trimming cut 4 bases from V and 5 bases from J; bases unmatched to any gene: 11. The germline V gene encodes CDR1 MGHRA and CDR2 YSYEKL. The CDR3 totals 16 residues. CDR3 region: CASSPLLGQGFHEQYF. CDR3 DNA sequence: TGCGCCAGCAGCCCCCTCCTGGGACAGGGGTTTCACGAGCAGTACTTC.

In its sample, this clone was seen a few times. This rearrangement joins TRBV6-4 to TRBJ2-3; D possibly uses TRBD1 or TRBD2 (5 bases each). Deletions cut 2 bases from V and 2 bases from J, with 11 bases between. The CDR3 extends over 15 amino acids. Germline assignment: CDR1 MRHNA and CDR2 SNTAGT. The CDR3: CASSDGGSPTDTQYF. The CDR3 coding sequence is TGTGCCAGCAGTGACGGGGGAAGTCCCACAGATACGCAGTATTTT.

The CDR3 nucleotides read TGTGCCAGCAGTTTAGGGGGGGGGCCTGAAGCTTTCTTT. Amino acid sequence: CASSLGGGPEAFF. This sequence joins TRBV27 and TRBJ1-1, with D perhaps TRBD1 (6 bases). The CDR3 spans 13 residues. Per the germline V gene, CDR1 is MNHEY and CDR2 is SMNVEV (reference sequence). V was clipped by 2 bases and J by 6 bases, with 10 bases between them.

This clone came up once. The chain combines TRBV27 with TRBJ2-3, with TRBD1 as a possible D gene (6 bases). Per the germline V gene, CDR1 is MNHEY and CDR2 is SMNVEV (reference sequence). The CDR3 runs to 15 residues. Trimming took off 4 bases at V and 1 base at J, with 12 bases between the two ends. DNA for the CDR3: TGTGCCAGCAGTTCCGGGACACTAGGCACAGATACGCAGTATTTT. This codes for CASSSGTLGTDTQYF.

The J gene is TRBJ2-1, the V gene TRBV4-1; D may match TRBD1 or TRBD2 (6 bases each). Germline CDR1 is MGHRA and CDR2 is YSYEKL. This CDR3 comprises 14 residues. Trimming left V 7 bases short and J 6 bases short, with 16 bases between. For the CDR3, the DNA is TGCGCCAGCACCAGGGGAAGCGGGTTCAATGAGCAGTTCTTC. Translated: CASTRGSGFNEQFF.

CDR3 loop: CASSLGRMDSHFSYEQYF. For the CDR3, the DNA is TGCGCCAGCAGCTTGGGTAGGATGGACAGCCACTTTTCCTACGAGCAGTACTTC. The chain links TRBV5-1 to TRBJ2-7, with D perhaps TRBD1 (6 bases). Germline V gene lookup returns CDR1 SGHRS and CDR2 YFSETQ. The CDR3 runs to 18 residues. The V gene lost 0 bases and the J gene lost 1 base, with 20 bases spanning the gap.

V and J are TRBV7-9 and TRBJ2-1; TRBD1 matches at 7 bases. The CDR3 sequence is 14 residues long. Germline lookup yields CDR1 SEHNR and CDR2 FQNEAQ (reference sequence). Trimming cost V 4 bases and J 10 bases; bases outside gene matches: 10. This CDR3 reads CASSSQGVVYEQFF. Written as DNA, the CDR3 is TGTGCCAGCAGCTCCCAGGGGGTAGTTTACGAGCAGTTCTTC.

V and J are TRBV5-5 and TRBJ2-7; 11 bases match TRBD2. Germline values: CDR1 SGHKS, CDR2 YYEKEE (reference sequence). V trimming: 5 bases; J trimming: 1 base; junction bases outside the gene matches: 8. CDR3 length equals 16 residues. The DNA of the CDR3 is TGTGCCAGCAGGGCGACTAGCGGGGAAAGATCCTACGAGCAGTACTTC. Its protein product is CASRATSGERSYEQYF.

This clone turned up a few times. The genes are TRBV6-6 and TRBJ1-6, with D unclear. Germline V gene lookup returns CDR1 MNHNY and CDR2 SVGAGI (reference sequence). Trimming pared 7 bases from V and 4 bases from J, leaving 11 bases between. There are 14 residues in the CDR3. CDR3 sequence: CASTPGGYNSPLHF. CDR3 bases: TGTGCCAGCACCCCGGGAGGGTATAATTCACCCCTCCACTTT.

The chain carries TRBV27 and TRBJ2-2; 9 bases match TRBD2. This CDR3 has 19 residues. Trimming took 0 bases from V and 1 from J; bases not matched to a gene: 9. In germline, CDR1 is MNHEY, CDR2 SMNVEV (reference sequence). The CDR3 coding sequence is TGTGCCAGCAGTTTATCCCGGGTGGGACTAGCCGTGAACACCGGGGAGCTGTTTTTT. Encoded protein: CASSLSRVGLAVNTGELFF.